This TCR beta chain is drawn from a study of cytomegalovirus exposure and HLA in healthy donors. The PCR ran on 60 Vbeta and 13 Jbeta primers. Libraries were prepared by immunoSEQ multiplex PCR; TCRdb keeps only in-frame clonotypes and omits some of them. The table has 200,000 to 250,000 clones, approximately 78% seen once; the top ten hold 2.5% to 3.5%. V lost 1 base to trimming and J lost 0 bases, with 11 bases between them. The length of the CDR3 is 16 residues. Germline V gives CDR1 SGHNT, CDR2 YENEEA. This clone has only a few counts. This rearrangement joins TRBV11-3 to TRBJ2-3; D perhaps matches TRBD2 (6 bases). The clonotype comes from a young man in good health and CMV-seronegative. Sequenced input: PBMCs. The CDR3 protein is CASSLGDSGSTDTQYF. Written as DNA, the CDR3 is TGTGCCAGCAGCTTAGGGGATAGCGGTAGCACAGATACGCAGTATTTT. Combining the CDR3 with reference TRBV11-3 and TRBJ2-3 gives the whole variable domain EAGVVQSPRYKIIEKKQPVAFWCNPISGHNTLYWYLQNLGQGPELLIRYENEEAVDDSQLPKDRFSAERLKGVDSTLKIQPAELGDSAVYLCASSLGDSGSTDTQYFGPGTRLTVL.